The next 27 T cell receptor beta chains were all read from a single sample in a study of cytomegalovirus exposure and HLA in healthy donors. The PCR ran on 60 Vbeta and 13 Jbeta primers. Data came from immunoSEQ multiplex PCR; TCRdb stores just in-frame clones and leaves some out. The repertoire consists of 140,000 to 150,000 clones, with 78% occurring once and the leading ten covering around 2.4%. Sequenced: PBMCs. The source is a woman between 18 and 30 years old in good health and CMV-seropositive.

Notes on this clone: The germline gene is not matched at one end of the junction; a read error may be the cause. The chain joins TRBV6-5 to TRBJ1-2, with D possibly matching TRBD1 (5 bases). Germline loops: CDR1 MNHEY, CDR2 SVGAGI. The CDR3 has 10 amino acids. The CDR3 here is CASSSDRPYF. The CDR3 DNA sequence: TGTGCCAGCAGCTCCGACAGACCCTACTTC.

The V call is TRBV5-6, the J call TRBJ2-7; D perhaps matches TRBD1 (6 bases). The V end lost 1 base, the J end lost 9 bases, and 14 bases lay between the germline ends. This CDR3 comprises 13 residues. Germline V gives CDR1 SGHDT, CDR2 YYEEEE. CDR3 sequence (DNA): TGTGCCAGCAGCTTGCAGGGTATACAGGGGCAGTACTTC. Its protein product is CASSLQGIQGQYF. The whole variable domain, remainder taken from reference TRBV5-6 and TRBJ2-7, is DAGVTQSPTHLIKTRGQQVTLRCSPKSGHDTVSWYQQALGQGPQFIFQYYEEEERQRGNFPDRFSGHQFPNYSSELNVNALLLGDSALYLCASSLQGIQGQYFGPGTRLTVT.

The chain employs TRBV6-5 and TRBJ1-3; 7 nucleotides match TRBD1. CDR3 length: 15 amino acids. Germline values: CDR1 MNHEY, CDR2 SVGAGI. V was pared by 0 bases and J by 2 bases, with 1 base of the junction left unmatched. CDR3 in amino acids: CASSYSGQPGNTIYF. CDR3 nucleotide sequence: TGTGCCAGCAGTTACTCGGGACAGCCTGGAAACACCATATATTTT.

V usage is TRBV2 and J usage is TRBJ2-1; tentative D call: TRBD2 (6 bases). The germline V gene has CDR1 SNHLY and CDR2 FYNNEI. Trimming pared 3 bases from V and 0 bases from J, leaving 9 bases between. The CDR3 is 15 residues long. CDR3 sequence reads: CASSDGGSSYNEQFF. CDR3 coding DNA: TGTGCCAGCAGTGACGGGGGTAGCTCCTACAATGAGCAGTTCTTC.

The chain uses TRBV25-1 and TRBJ2-7; 9 positions match TRBD1. The length of the CDR3 is 13 residues. The germline gives CDR1 MGHDK, CDR2 SYGVNS. J lost 6 bases, V lost 7 bases, and 7 bases had no gene match. This CDR3 is CASKGTGSGEQYF. The CDR3, as DNA: TGTGCCAGCAAAGGGACAGGGAGTGGCGAGCAGTACTTC.

The chain combines TRBV6-1 with TRBJ1-1; D call uncertain. This CDR3 has 13 amino acids. Germline CDR1 and CDR2: MNHNS and SASEGT. V dropped 1 base and J dropped 7 bases, with 10 bases sitting between them. The CDR3 loop reads CASSEVIHGEAFF. CDR3 nucleotides: TGTGCCAGCAGTGAAGTGATTCACGGTGAAGCTTTCTTT.

The rearrangement links TRBV4-1 to TRBJ2-7, with TRBD1 identical over 9 bases. V dropped 3 bases and J dropped 3; count of bases not matched to a gene: 12. Looked up from germline, CDR1 is MGHRA and CDR2 is YSYEKL. The CDR3 sequence is 17 residues long. CDR3 protein: CASSQAGTGPPDYEQYF. The CDR3 bases are TGCGCCAGCAGCCAGGCCGGGACAGGGCCTCCTGACTACGAGCAGTACTTC.

CDR3 sequence reads: CASSQGFLQGGQETQYF. In DNA, the CDR3 is TGCGCCAGCAGCCAAGGTTTTTTACAGGGGGGCCAGGAGACCCAGTACTTC. The rearrangement links TRBV4-1 to TRBJ2-5; 8 bases match TRBD1. The germline gives CDR1 MGHRA, CDR2 YSYEKL. The length of the CDR3 is 17 residues. The J segment lost 5 bases and the V segment lost 1 base, leaving 12 bases of the junction unmatched.

The chain employs TRBV2 and TRBJ1-5; 8 nucleotides align to TRBD1. The ends lost 6 bases at V and 4 bases at J; junction bases unmatched: 8. The germline CDR1 and CDR2 sequences are SNHLY and FYNNEI. This CDR3 is built from 15 residues. The CDR3, as DNA: TGTGCCAGCAGACTCCGGACAGGGATTAATCAGCCCCAGCATTTT. It is translated as CASRLRTGINQPQHF.

The chain employs TRBV20-1 and TRBJ2-7; D possibly corresponds to TRBD2 (6 bases). The V and J ends lost 4 bases and 7 bases respectively, with 11 bases between them. The germline CDR1 and CDR2 sequences are DFQATT and SNEGSKA (reference sequence). The CDR3 is made up of 11 amino acids. Here the CDR3 reads CSATRDFEQYF. The CDR3, as DNA: TGCAGTGCTACCCGGGACTTTGAGCAGTACTTC.

The V gene is TRBV4-1, the J gene TRBJ1-1, with 7 positions matching TRBD1. There are 15 residues in the CDR3. Germline V gene sequence: CDR1 MGHRA, CDR2 YSYEKL. With 5 bases clipped from V and 5 bases from J, the junction kept 11 bases outside the gene matches. CDR3 nucleotide sequence: TGCGCCAGCAGCGACCAGGGGGTTTCCAGAACTGAAGCTTTCTTT. Protein sequence: CASSDQGVSRTEAFF.

V and J are TRBV30 and TRBJ1-5; the D gene is possibly TRBD1 (5 bases). The germline V gene has CDR1 GTSNPN and CDR2 SVGIG (reference sequence). Trimming took off 3 bases at V and 2 bases at J, with 23 bases between the two ends. This CDR3 is built from 18 residues. The CDR3 nucleotides read TGTGCCTGGAGCGCGAAACTTTTTGGCAGGGCGGGCAATCAGCCCCAGCATTTT. This translates into CAWSAKLFGRAGNQPQHF.

J is TRBJ1-1 and V is TRBV6-1, with D possibly being TRBD1 (5 bases). This CDR3 region has 15 residues. Trimming took 1 base from V and 6 from J, leaving 15 bases between them. Germline loops: CDR1 MNHNS, CDR2 SASEGT. The CDR3 region has the DNA TGTGCCAGCAGTGAAGTTAGTACAGGCCAGTCTGAAGCTTTCTTT. Protein: CASSEVSTGQSEAFF.

This clone was observed a handful of times. This sequence joins TRBV30 and TRBJ1-5, with D possibly being TRBD1 (5 bases). With 0 bases removed from V and 2 bases from J, the gap between germline ends came to 5 bases. Germline V gene lookup returns CDR1 GTSNPN and CDR2 SVGIG (reference sequence). CDR3 length equals 13 residues. In nucleotides, the CDR3 is TGTGCCTGGAGTGTACAGGGCAATCAGCCCCAGCATTTT. Its protein is CAWSVQGNQPQHF. Complete variable domain (other parts from reference TRBV30 and TRBJ1-5): SQTIHQWPATLVQPVGSPLSLECTVEGTSNPNLYWYRQAAGRGLQLLFYSVGIGQISSEVPQNLSASRPQDRQFILSSKKLLLSDSGFYLCAWSVQGNQPQHFGDGTRLSIL.

This clone was recorded once. V and J are TRBV5-1 and TRBJ2-3; no clear D. The V gene's germline CDR1 is SGHRS and CDR2 YFSETQ. The V gene lost 2 bases and the J gene lost 1 base, with 8 bases spanning the gap. This CDR3 is 14 amino acids long. The CDR3 sequence: CASSFFPGTDTQYF. The CDR3 bases are TGCGCCAGCAGCTTCTTCCCGGGCACAGATACGCAGTATTTT.

This sequence joins TRBV7-2 and TRBJ2-7, with a tentative D call TRBD2 (6 bases). Trimming removed 3 bases at V and 5 bases at J, with 17 bases between. Looked up from germline, CDR1 is SGHTA and CDR2 is FQGNSA. This CDR3 is 15 amino acids long. The CDR3 bases are TGTGCCAGCAGCTTTGGCGGGGCAGGGCGGGACGAGCAGTACTTC. Protein: CASSFGGAGRDEQYF.

This chain uses TRBV2 with TRBJ2-2, with D possibly being TRBD2 (7 bases). This CDR3 is 14 amino acids long. Trimming took off 7 bases at V and 1 base at J, with 10 bases between the two ends. Germline lookup yields CDR1 SNHLY and CDR2 FYNNEI. CDR3 region: CASKGGWNTGELFF. The CDR3 region has the DNA TGTGCCAGCAAGGGGGGGTGGAACACCGGGGAGCTGTTTTTT. The whole variable domain, filled in from reference TRBV2 and TRBJ2-2, reads EPEVTQTPSHQVTQMGQEVILRCVPISNHLYFYWYRQILGQKVEFLVSFYNNEISEKSEIFDDQFSVERPDGSNFTLKIRSTKLEDSAMYFCASKGGWNTGELFFGEGSRLTVL.

This clone was seen more than once but under ten times. The chain links TRBV6-1 to TRBJ1-5, with 7 bases lining up with TRBD1. The junction had 7 bases not matched to a gene; V was cut back by 5 bases and J by 3 bases. CDR1 and CDR2 from the germline V gene are MNHNS and SASEGT. The CDR3 loop spans 15 amino acids. CDR3 loop: CASSTRQGINQPQHF. The CDR3 coding sequence is TGTGCCAGCAGTACTCGACAGGGAATCAATCAGCCCCAGCATTTT.

In this sample, this clone turned up a few times. This chain uses TRBV2 with TRBJ2-6; 11 bases line up with TRBD2. With V trimmed by 6 bases and J by 0 bases, 7 bases remained unmatched. CDR1 and CDR2 from the germline V gene are SNHLY and FYNNEI. The CDR3 runs 18 residues. The DNA for the CDR3 is TGTGCCAGCAGGGTACTAGCGGGGGCCAGCTCTGGGGCCAACGTCCTGACTTTC. Translation gives CASRVLAGASSGANVLTF.

This clone was detected only once. This chain uses TRBV7-9 with TRBJ2-6, with TRBD2 as a possible D gene (7 bases). The germline CDR1 and CDR2 sequences are SEHNR and FQNEAQ (reference sequence). V was shortened by 4 bases and J by 4 bases, with 17 bases between the two germline ends. CDR3 length: 17 residues. The CDR3 nucleotides are TGTGCCAGCAGCTCAGGGACGCGGGGGCCCGGGGCCAACGTCCTGACTTTC. Its protein is CASSSGTRGPGANVLTF.

CDR3 nucleotide sequence: TGTGCCAGCAGCGTAGAAGGGGACAGGGGTTTCTCGTACGAGCAGTACTTC. Protein: CASSVEGDRGFSYEQYF. The chain combines TRBV9 with TRBJ2-7; 10 bases align to TRBD1. Germline V gene data show CDR1 as SGDLS and CDR2 as YYNGEE. Trimming removed 0 bases from V and 4 bases from J; junction bases left unmatched: 10. The CDR3 sequence is 17 residues long.

This clone was seen once. DNA for the CDR3: TGCGCCAGCAGCTGGACAGGGGGCGAGACCCAGTACTTC. This encodes CASSWTGGETQYF. J is TRBJ2-5 and V is TRBV5-1; 11 bases fit TRBD1. The germline V gene encodes CDR1 SGHRS and CDR2 YFSETQ. The trim removed 3 bases at V and 5 bases at J, leaving 0 bases unmatched. The CDR3 extends over 13 amino acids.

V and J are TRBV7-2 and TRBJ1-2, with TRBD1 matching over 7 bases. Germline V gene sequence: CDR1 SGHTA, CDR2 FQGNSA. V was pared by 6 bases and J by 3 bases, with 10 bases of the junction left unmatched. This CDR3 contains 15 residues. The chain's CDR3 is CASSNQQGFDYGYTF. The DNA for the CDR3 is TGTGCCAGCAGTAACCAACAGGGGTTCGACTATGGCTACACCTTC.

The sample holds one count of this clone. This chain uses TRBV30 with TRBJ2-1; 9 bases agree with TRBD2. Germline V gene data show CDR1 as GTSNPN and CDR2 as SVGIG (reference sequence). With 8 bases clipped from V and 8 bases from J, the junction kept 10 bases outside the gene matches. The CDR3 length is 13 residues. CDR3 nucleotide sequence: TGTGCCGCCCAACCCGGGACTAGCTATGAGCAGTTCTTC. Protein product: CAAQPGTSYEQFF.

V gene TRBV5-8 combines with J gene TRBJ1-5; no firm D call. CDR3 size: 13 residues. Germline V gene data show CDR1 as SGHTS and CDR2 as YDEGEE. The V and J ends lost 4 bases and 6 bases respectively, with 11 bases between them. The DNA of the CDR3 is TGTGCCAGCAGCCAAACTGGTATTCAGCCCCAGCATTTT. Its protein is CASSQTGIQPQHF.

The chain carries TRBV2 and TRBJ2-5; perhaps TRBD2 as D (6 bases). Trimming cost V 8 bases and J 4 bases, with 11 bases left between them. The CDR3 runs to 12 residues. Germline loops: CDR1 SNHLY, CDR2 FYNNEI. The CDR3 region has the DNA TGTGCCAGCTCGACTAGACGAGAGACCCAGTACTTC. Translation gives CASSTRRETQYF.

This rearrangement joins TRBV4-1 to TRBJ2-7; D perhaps matches TRBD1 (5 bases). Germline values: CDR1 MGHRA, CDR2 YSYEKL. The ends were cut back, 6 bases at V and 4 bases at J, with 19 bases in the middle. The CDR3 totals 15 residues. The DNA for the CDR3 is TGCGCCAGCAGTCCTATTACAGGAGAAGGGTACGAGCAGTACTTC. Amino acids: CASSPITGEGYEQYF.